This T cell receptor (beta chain) came from a study of blood T cell repertoires in COVID-19. Germline trimming cut 1 base from V and 0 bases from J; bases unmatched to any gene: 17. Germline V gene sequence: CDR1 WNHNN, CDR2 SYGVQD (reference sequence). This CDR3 comprises 21 residues. The table came from immunoSEQ multiplex PCR; TCRdb's copy has only in-frame clones and leaves some out. The sample yields roughly 150,000 clones, roughly 90% seen once. This clonotype originated in a woman aged 70 to 79 with acute or convalescent COVID-19. The chain uses TRBV10-1 and TRBJ1-4; 7 bases match TRBD1. The sample consisted of peripheral blood. CDR3 in DNA: TGCGCCAGCAGTGAGTATTGGGACAGCCTCCCACACCCCTCAACTAATGAAAAACTGTTTTTT. Encoded protein: CASSEYWDSLPHPSTNEKLFF.